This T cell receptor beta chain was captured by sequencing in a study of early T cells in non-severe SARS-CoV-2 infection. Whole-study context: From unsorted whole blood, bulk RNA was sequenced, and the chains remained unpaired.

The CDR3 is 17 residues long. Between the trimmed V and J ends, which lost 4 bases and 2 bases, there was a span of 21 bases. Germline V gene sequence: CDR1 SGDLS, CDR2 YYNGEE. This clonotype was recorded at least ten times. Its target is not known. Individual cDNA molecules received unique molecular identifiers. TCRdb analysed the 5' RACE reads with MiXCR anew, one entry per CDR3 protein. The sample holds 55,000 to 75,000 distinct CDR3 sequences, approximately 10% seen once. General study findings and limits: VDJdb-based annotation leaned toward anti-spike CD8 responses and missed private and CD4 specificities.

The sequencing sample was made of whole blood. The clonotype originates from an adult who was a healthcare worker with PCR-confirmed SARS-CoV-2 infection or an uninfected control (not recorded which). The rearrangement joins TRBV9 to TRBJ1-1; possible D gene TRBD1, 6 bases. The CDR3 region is CASSPQLGGLENTEAFF. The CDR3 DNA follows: TGTGCCAGCAGCCCTCAGCTCGGGGGGCTGGAAAACACTGAAGCTTTCTTT.